This entry lists 23 T cell receptor beta chains sequenced from one sample in a study of blood T cell repertoires in COVID-19. Generated by immunoSEQ multiplex PCR, the TCRdb table keeps only in-frame clones and is missing some. The sample has roughly 230,000 clones, 84% seen once. Sequencing was performed on peripheral blood. These receptors all stem from a man aged 50-59 years with active or convalescent COVID-19.

The V and J genes are TRBV7-9 and TRBJ1-6, with 7 bases fitting TRBD1. This CDR3 has 15 residues. Germline values: CDR1 SEHNR, CDR2 FQNEAQ (reference sequence). V shed 5 bases, J shed 6 bases, and the junction held 7 bases outside the gene matches. The CDR3 nucleotides are TGTGCCAGCAGCGAACTTACAGGGGCTAATTCACCCCTCCACTTT. Translated: CASSELTGANSPLHF.

J is TRBJ2-2 and V is TRBV5-1, with 12 bases lining up with TRBD2. V was pared by 1 base and J by 5 bases, with 9 bases of the junction left unmatched. Germline CDR1 SGHRS, CDR2 YFSETQ. This CDR3 has 18 residues. The CDR3 nucleotides read TGCGCCAGCAGCTTGCCTAGCGGGGGGGCCTTTCGTACCGGGGAGCTGTTTTTT. Translation: CASSLPSGGAFRTGELFF. Using reference TRBV5-1 and TRBJ2-2 for the parts outside the CDR3, the full variable domain is KAGVTQTPRYLIKTRGQQVTLSCSPISGHRSVSWYQQTPGQGLQFLFEYFSETQRNKGNFPGRFSGRQFSNSRSEMNVSTLELGDSALYLCASSLPSGGAFRTGELFFGEGSRLTVL.

The chain is built from TRBV5-1 and TRBJ2-2; D might be TRBD1 (6 bases). Germline V lookup: CDR1 SGHRS, CDR2 YFSETQ. V lost 2 bases and J lost 6, with 14 bases in between. The CDR3 contains 15 residues. The CDR3 DNA follows: TGCGCCAGCAGCTTAGATCCCGGGACATCCGGGGAGCTGTTTTTT. Its protein product is CASSLDPGTSGELFF.

The chain uses TRBV2 and TRBJ1-5, with D maybe TRBD1 (5 bases). This CDR3 spans 13 amino acids. Deletions cut 6 bases from V and 5 bases from J, with 11 bases between. CDR1 and CDR2 (germline): SNHLY, FYNNEI. CDR3 sequence: CASSREEDQPQHF. The CDR3 region has the DNA TGTGCCAGCAGCAGGGAGGAGGATCAGCCCCAGCATTTT.

The chain carries TRBV7-6 and TRBJ2-3, with TRBD2 identical over 12 bases. This CDR3 is built from 19 residues. V lost 2 bases to trimming and J lost 0 bases; unmatched junction nucleotides: 9. Germline V lookup: CDR1 SGHVS, CDR2 FNYEAQ. The CDR3 region is CASSLLAGGPRASTDTQYF. The CDR3 nucleotides are TGTGCCAGCAGCTTACTAGCGGGGGGGCCTCGTGCTAGCACAGATACGCAGTATTTT.

Regarding this clone: An end of the junction differs from the germline gene, which may be a read error. The CDR3 here is CASSLLQGTRVSF. CDR3 bases: TGTGCCAGCAGCTTGTTGCAGGGGACCAGGGTATCCTTT. The rearrangement links TRBV5-4 to TRBJ1-1; possibly TRBD1 for D (6 bases). Germline V CDR1 and CDR2: SGHNT, YYREEE (reference sequence). CDR3 length: 13 amino acids.

This clone was observed a single time. The rearrangement uses TRBV30 and TRBJ1-2; D unresolved. Germline values: CDR1 GTSNPN, CDR2 SVGIG (reference sequence). CDR3 length: 13 amino acids. V was pared by 3 bases and J by 3 bases, with 11 bases between. The CDR3 coding sequence is TGTGCCTGGAGAGTCCCAAGCTACTATGGCTACACCTTC. Its translation: CAWRVPSYYGYTF.

This chain uses TRBV20-1 with TRBJ1-4, with 7 positions matching TRBD1. Germline V gene lookup returns CDR1 DFQATT and CDR2 SNEGSKA (reference sequence). Losses at the gene ends were 3 bases for V and 7 bases for J; bases not matched to a gene: 8. The CDR3 loop spans 14 amino acids. The CDR3 DNA reads TGCAGTGCTAGTATACCGGGACAGTTTGAAAAACTGTTTTTT. Amino acids: CSASIPGQFEKLFF.

This clone was picked up one time. This chain uses TRBV3-1 (or the pseudogene TRBV3-2) with TRBJ2-3, with 8 bases matching TRBD2. The V and J ends lost 1 base and 0 bases, in that order; junction bases with no gene match: 6. Germline lookup yields CDR1 LGHDT and CDR2 YNNKEL (reference sequence). The CDR3 extends over 17 amino acids. The CDR3 reads CASSQAGAGASTDTQYF. The CDR3 nucleotides are TGTGCCAGCAGCCAAGCGGGAGCGGGGGCCAGCACAGATACGCAGTATTTT.

V gene TRBV30 combines with J gene TRBJ2-3, with 8 bases matching TRBD2. The CDR3 extends over 13 amino acids. Germline V lookup: CDR1 GTSNPN, CDR2 SVGIG (reference sequence). V lost 2 bases, J lost 5 bases, and 3 bases stayed unmatched. The CDR3 DNA follows: TGTGCCTGGAGTCCGGGGGGGCAAGATACGCAGTATTTT. Its translation: CAWSPGGQDTQYF. The full variable domain, completed using reference TRBV30 and TRBJ2-3, is SQTIHQWPATLVQPVGSPLSLECTVEGTSNPNLYWYRQAAGRGLQLLFYSVGIGQISSEVPQNLSASRPQDRQFILSSKKLLLSDSGFYLCAWSPGGQDTQYFGPGTRLTVL.

The chain combines TRBV6-5 with TRBJ1-4, with 8 bases matching TRBD1. V dropped 8 bases and J dropped 8; count of bases not matched to a gene: 10. Per the germline V gene, CDR1 is MNHEY and CDR2 is SVGAGI. This CDR3 comprises 14 residues. The CDR3 DNA is TGTGCCAGCGCGAGAACAGGGGGGTGGGAAAAACTGTTTTTT. It yields the protein CASARTGGWEKLFF.

V is TRBV7-9 and J is TRBJ2-1, with 8 bases fitting TRBD1. From germline, CDR1 is SEHNR and CDR2 FQNEAQ (reference sequence). J lost 6 bases, V lost 4 bases, and 8 bases had no gene match. This CDR3 contains 15 residues. Here the CDR3 DNA reads TGTGCCAGCAGCTCCGAGGGCAGGGGGCTCAATGAGCAGTTCTTC. It specifies CASSSEGRGLNEQFF.

The chain links TRBV7-8 to TRBJ2-3, with 7 bases aligning to TRBD2. This CDR3 is built from 16 residues. V lost 1 base and J lost 1; bases outside the gene matches: 5. Germline V gives CDR1 SGHVS, CDR2 FQNEAQ. CDR3: CASSLVSGAGTDTQYF. The CDR3 nucleotides read TGTGCCAGCAGCTTAGTCAGCGGGGCTGGCACAGATACGCAGTATTTT.

This rearrangement joins TRBV5-1 to TRBJ1-1; maybe TRBD1 (5 bases). The CDR3 length is 15 residues. V lost 3 bases and J lost 1, with 13 bases in between. Looked up from germline, CDR1 is SGHRS and CDR2 is YFSETQ. The DNA of the CDR3 is TGCGCCAGCAGCTGGGGGGGTGGAACGAACACTGAAGCTTTCTTT. This gives the protein CASSWGGGTNTEAFF.

The rearrangement joins TRBV7-9 to TRBJ1-4; D might be TRBD1 (6 bases). CDR1 is SEHNR and CDR2 is FQNEAQ in the germline V gene (reference sequence). This CDR3 is 15 amino acids long. V was trimmed by 7 bases and J by 0 bases, leaving 12 bases between them. CDR3 DNA: TGTGCCAGCACCACTACAGGGCCAACTAATGAAAAACTGTTTTTT. Protein product: CASTTTGPTNEKLFF.

This sequence joins TRBV7-9 and TRBJ2-3, with D perhaps TRBD2 (6 bases). The CDR3 runs 15 residues. The germline CDR1 and CDR2 sequences are SEHNR and FQNEAQ (reference sequence). Trimming removed 2 bases from V and 1 base from J, with 10 bases in between. The CDR3 is CASSLPGVGTDTQYF. DNA of the CDR3: TGTGCCAGCAGCTTACCGGGGGTGGGCACAGATACGCAGTATTTT.

V is TRBV2 and J is TRBJ1-4; weak D call: TRBD1 (6 bases). CDR3 size: 16 residues. The germline gives CDR1 SNHLY, CDR2 FYNNEI. Trimming stripped 2 bases from V and 1 base from J, with 11 bases between. The CDR3: CASSEKGGGTNEKLFF. In DNA form, the CDR3 reads TGTGCCAGCAGTGAAAAGGGAGGGGGAACTAATGAAAAACTGTTTTTT.

J is TRBJ1-2 and V is TRBV3-1 (or the pseudogene TRBV3-2); the match to TRBD1 covers 7 bases. Trimming removed 4 bases from V and 5 bases from J; junction bases left unmatched: 13. Germline loops: CDR1 LGHDT, CDR2 YNNKEL (reference sequence). CDR3 length equals 16 residues. This chain's CDR3 is CASSPSLAGGWYGYTF. In nucleotides, the CDR3 is TGTGCCAGCAGCCCCTCCTTGGCAGGGGGGTGGTATGGCTACACCTTC.

The chain combines TRBV6-6 with TRBJ2-4, with 10 bases matching TRBD1. The germline V gene has CDR1 MNHNY and CDR2 SVGAGI (reference sequence). V was pared by 0 bases and J by 6 bases, with 2 bases of the junction left unmatched. The CDR3 contains 15 residues. The CDR3 coding sequence is TGTGCCAGCAGTTACTCCGGGACAGGGGCAAACATTCAGTACTTC. This gives the protein CASSYSGTGANIQYF.

A note on this clone: The same CDR3 also results from other DNA sequences found in this sample. This chain uses TRBV5-1 with TRBJ1-1; a possible D gene is TRBD1 (5 bases). The V end was cut by 0 bases, the J end by 2 bases, with 5 bases between. Looked up from germline, CDR1 is SGHRS and CDR2 is YFSETQ. The length of the CDR3 is 13 residues. The CDR3 DNA follows: TGCGCCAGCAGCTTGGGGGGCAACACTGAAGCTTTCTTT. It is translated as CASSLGGNTEAFF.

The chain carries TRBV4-3 and TRBJ1-5; D ambiguous. Germline V CDR1 and CDR2: LGHNA, YSLEER. The CDR3 length is 15 residues. V shed 0 bases and J shed 7 bases, with 13 bases lying between them. In nucleotides, the CDR3 is TGCGCCAGCAGCCAAGATATCCTAGGAGGGCAGCCCCAGCATTTT. It specifies CASSQDILGGQPQHF.

The chain has TRBV6-1 and TRBJ1-2; D possibly corresponds to TRBD1 (5 bases). Germline CDR1 is MNHNS and CDR2 is SASEGT. The CDR3 sequence is 16 residues long. Trimming left V 0 bases short and J 4 bases short, with 15 bases between. CDR3 sequence: CASSEARTGEIYGYTF. CDR3 in DNA: TGTGCCAGCAGTGAAGCCCGAACAGGCGAAATCTATGGCTACACCTTC.

The rearrangement links TRBV30 to TRBJ1-1, with D maybe TRBD1 (5 bases). The germline V gene encodes CDR1 GTSNPN and CDR2 SVGIG (reference sequence). The V end lost 1 base, the J end lost 0 bases, and 18 bases lay between the germline ends. CDR3 length equals 17 residues. This chain's CDR3 is CAWSDRRGTAMNTEAFF. CDR3 nucleotide sequence: TGTGCCTGGAGTGACCGCCGCGGGACCGCTATGAACACTGAAGCTTTCTTT.